Listed below are T cell receptor beta chains from one sample, sequenced in a study of T cell repertoires in cytomegalovirus infection. What these receptors recognize is not known. From the reads, TCRdb called clonotypes with MiXCR, one entry per CDR3 protein. The sample contains 250,000 to 300,000 distinct CDR3 sequences, less than 25% of which appear only once. The material sequenced was cultured PBMCs, taken from culture after CMV antigen stimulation. The receptors stem from a human donor in good health (CMV status not recorded). Some clones in this sample may be carry-over from other donors' samples. Both conserved end residues are part of each CDR3.

CDR3 protein: CASRQTGTGSYEQYF
V gene: TRBV12-3/TRBV12-4
J gene: TRBJ2-7

CDR3 protein: CSVVGTSGRAYEQFF
V gene: TRBV29-1
J gene: TRBJ2-1

CDR3 protein: CASSSSGRPYNEQFF
V gene: TRBV28
J gene: TRBJ2-1

CDR3 protein: CASSLAPRLDQQFF
V gene: TRBV7-8
J gene: TRBJ2-1

CDR3 protein: CASSLLAGGNTDTQYF
V gene: TRBV12-3/TRBV12-4
J gene: TRBJ2-3

CDR3 protein: CATSDESGSSYNEQFF
V gene: TRBV24-1
J gene: TRBJ2-1

CDR3 protein: CASSWTSGSSYEQYF
V gene: TRBV7-2
J gene: TRBJ2-7

CDR3 protein: CASSFASSGPGGANGYTF
V gene: TRBV7-8
J gene: TRBJ1-2

CDR3 protein: CASMRGTSGRRETQYF
V gene: TRBV6-1
J gene: TRBJ2-5

CDR3 protein: CASTKQVPIYNEQFF
V gene: TRBV7-2
J gene: TRBJ2-1

CDR3 protein: CASSIEPGDLNSPLHF
V gene: TRBV19
J gene: TRBJ1-6

CDR3 protein: CASSPNQGAVGTDTQYF
V gene: TRBV7-9
J gene: TRBJ2-3

CDR3 protein: CASGTPQGVTGELFF
V gene: TRBV7-9
J gene: TRBJ2-2

CDR3 protein: CASSFAGASTEAFF
V gene: TRBV7-2
J gene: TRBJ1-1

CDR3 protein: CASSFRSTRETQYF
V gene: TRBV12-3/TRBV12-4
J gene: TRBJ2-5

CDR3 protein: CASSGLGGAGELFF
V gene: TRBV25-1
J gene: TRBJ2-2

CDR3 protein: CAWTGHLPGYEQYF
V gene: TRBV30
J gene: TRBJ2-7

CDR3 protein: CASSDQLAGGNTGELFF
V gene: TRBV7-9
J gene: TRBJ2-2

CDR3 protein: CASSPPGTPINEQFF
V gene: TRBV14
J gene: TRBJ2-1

CDR3 protein: CASSLALAHTEAFF
V gene: TRBV7-2
J gene: TRBJ1-1

CDR3 protein: CASLRAGGPDTQYF
V gene: TRBV7-2
J gene: TRBJ2-3

CDR3 protein: CASSPPTSGRTEQYF
V gene: TRBV7-2
J gene: TRBJ2-7

CDR3 protein: CASSLAPIRSTDTQYF
V gene: TRBV7-9
J gene: TRBJ2-3

CDR3 protein: CASSQTLGASNEQFF
V gene: TRBV18
J gene: TRBJ2-1

CDR3 protein: CASSSRNSNYGYTF
V gene: TRBV5-6
J gene: TRBJ1-2

CDR3 protein: CASSTGAAGNTIYF
V gene: TRBV27
J gene: TRBJ1-3